This T cell receptor (beta chain) emerged from a study of shared clonotypes between healthy human individuals. Unsorted PBMC DNA went through sequencing on ten immunoSEQ deep assay plates. Repertoires were generated with immunoSEQ multiplex PCR, while TCRdb's copy carries only in-frame clones and drops some. The sample lists 400,000 to 600,000 clones, 70% to 80% occurring once. CDR3 length: 17 amino acids. Germline V gives CDR1 PRHDT, CDR2 FYEKMQ (reference sequence). Between the trimmed V and J ends, which lost 6 bases and 8 bases, there was a span of 26 bases. The V gene is TRBV13, the J gene TRBJ2-1, with D perhaps TRBD1 or TRBD2 (5 bases each). Specimen: PBMCs. The TCR comes from a woman aged 40 to 49 in good health. Some clones in this sample may be carry-over from other donors' samples. The DNA for the CDR3 is TGTGCCAGCAGTGATAGGCGGAGCACTAGGCGAGGGGATGAGCAGTTCTTC. Amino acids: CASSDRRSTRRGDEQFF.